This TCR beta chain comes out of a study of cytomegalovirus exposure and HLA in healthy donors. The CDR3 loop spans 14 amino acids. The V gene lost 4 bases and the J gene lost 8 bases, with 14 bases spanning the gap. Germline V gene sequence: CDR1 SEHNR, CDR2 FQNEAQ (reference sequence). PCR employed 60 Vbeta and 13 Jbeta primers. The protocol was immunoSEQ multiplex PCR, while the TCRdb copy is restricted to in-frame clones and leaves out a portion. The sample comprises about 170,000 clones, approximately 70% of which are singletons, and around 7% rests with the top ten. The origin of this receptor is a man between 40 and 49 years old in good health and CMV-seropositive. This rearrangement joins TRBV7-9 to TRBJ1-4; D uncertain. Sequencing used PBMCs. CDR3 bases: TGTGCCAGCAGCTCTCCCCATGAGAAGGAAAAACTGTTTTTT. It translates to CASSSPHEKEKLFF. The variable domain in full, completed from reference TRBV7-9 and TRBJ1-4, reads DTGVSQNPRHKITKRGQNVTFRCDPISEHNRLYWYRQTLGQGPEFLTYFQNEAQLEKSRLLSDRFSAERPKGSFSTLEIQRTEQGDSAMYLCASSSPHEKEKLFFGSGTQLSVL.